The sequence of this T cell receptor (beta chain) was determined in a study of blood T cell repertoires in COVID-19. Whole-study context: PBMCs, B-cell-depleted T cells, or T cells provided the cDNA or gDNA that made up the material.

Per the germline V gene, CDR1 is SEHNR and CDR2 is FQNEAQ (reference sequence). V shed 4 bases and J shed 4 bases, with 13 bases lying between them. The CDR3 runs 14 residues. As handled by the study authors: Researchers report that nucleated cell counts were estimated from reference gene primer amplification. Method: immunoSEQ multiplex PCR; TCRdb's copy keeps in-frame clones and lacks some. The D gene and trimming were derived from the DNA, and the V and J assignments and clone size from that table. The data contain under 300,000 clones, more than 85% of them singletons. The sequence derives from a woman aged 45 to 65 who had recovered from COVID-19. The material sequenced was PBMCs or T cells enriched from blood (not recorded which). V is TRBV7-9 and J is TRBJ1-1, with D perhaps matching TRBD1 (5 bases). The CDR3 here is CASSSGIGGTEAFF. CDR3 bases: TGTGCCAGCAGCTCAGGGATCGGGGGCACTGAAGCTTTCTTT.